The rows below give T cell receptor beta chains drawn from one sample of a study of blood T cell repertoires in COVID-19. Using immunoSEQ multiplex PCR, the repertoire was profiled, and TCRdb retains in-frame clones only, with some absent. Counted here are over 200,000 clones, 75% to 95% occurring once; the ten biggest clones make up under 3%. Sequenced sample: peripheral blood. These receptors came from a person under 30 with COVID-19, enrolled during active disease. CDR3s include the opening cysteine and the closing phenylalanine or tryptophan. The order of the fields is CDR3 protein, CDR3 DNA, clone size, D gene, J gene, V gene. D genes are given only for firm matches. Expanded clones are given a class, and other clones once, few, many or no size at all.

CSAGTATNEKLFF,TGCAGCGCCGGGACAGCAACTAATGAAAAACTGTTTTTT,few,TRBD1,TRBJ1-4,TRBV29-1
CASSAASGTGAYGYTF,TGCGCCAGCAGCGCCGCTTCCGGGACAGGGGCCTATGGCTACACCTTC,.,TRBD1,TRBJ1-2,TRBV5-1
CASSPWGQADSNQPQHF,TGTGCCAGCTCACCATGGGGGCAGGCAGATAGTAATCAGCCCCAGCATTTT,.,.,TRBJ1-5,TRBV18
CASSLGRGDTGELFF,TGTGCCAGCAGTTTAGGCAGGGGAGACACCGGGGAGCTGTTTTTT,.,.,TRBJ2-2,TRBV27
CAARFHSGNTIYF,TGTGCCGCCCGGTTCCACTCTGGAAACACCATATATTTT,.,.,TRBJ1-3,TRBV28
CASSLEGDGPQHF,TGTGCCAGCAGCCTAGAGGGGGACGGGCCCCAGCATTTT,.,.,TRBJ1-5,TRBV27
CASSDGTGLQETQYF,TGTGCCAGCAGTGACGGGACAGGGCTCCAAGAGACCCAGTACTTC,.,TRBD1,TRBJ2-5,TRBV25-1
CASTYGQGIPDTQYF,TGTGCCAGCACCTATGGACAGGGGATCCCAGATACGCAGTATTTT,.,TRBD1,TRBJ2-3,TRBV5-6
CASSQGDYSYEQYF,TGCGCCAGCAGCCAGGGGGACTATTCCTACGAGCAGTACTTC,.,TRBD2,TRBJ2-7,TRBV4-1
CASSRRGTGFSGANVLTF,TGTGCCAGCAGCCGCCGCGGGACAGGATTCTCTGGGGCCAACGTCCTGACTTTC,.,TRBD1,TRBJ2-6,TRBV5-8